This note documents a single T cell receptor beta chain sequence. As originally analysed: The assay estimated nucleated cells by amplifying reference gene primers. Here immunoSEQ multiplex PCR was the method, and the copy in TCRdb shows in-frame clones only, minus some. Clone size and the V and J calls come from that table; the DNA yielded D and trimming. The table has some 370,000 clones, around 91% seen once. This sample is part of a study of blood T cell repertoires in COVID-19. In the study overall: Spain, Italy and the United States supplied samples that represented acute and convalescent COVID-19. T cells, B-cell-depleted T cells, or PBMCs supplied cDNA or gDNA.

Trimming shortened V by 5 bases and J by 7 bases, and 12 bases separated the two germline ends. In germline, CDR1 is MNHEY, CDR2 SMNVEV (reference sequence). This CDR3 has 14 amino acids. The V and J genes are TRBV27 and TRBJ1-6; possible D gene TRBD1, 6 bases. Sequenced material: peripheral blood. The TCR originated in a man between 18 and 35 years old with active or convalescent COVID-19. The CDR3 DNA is TGTGCCAGCAGTCCCATCGGACAGAATTCACCCCTCCACTTT. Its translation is CASSPIGQNSPLHF.